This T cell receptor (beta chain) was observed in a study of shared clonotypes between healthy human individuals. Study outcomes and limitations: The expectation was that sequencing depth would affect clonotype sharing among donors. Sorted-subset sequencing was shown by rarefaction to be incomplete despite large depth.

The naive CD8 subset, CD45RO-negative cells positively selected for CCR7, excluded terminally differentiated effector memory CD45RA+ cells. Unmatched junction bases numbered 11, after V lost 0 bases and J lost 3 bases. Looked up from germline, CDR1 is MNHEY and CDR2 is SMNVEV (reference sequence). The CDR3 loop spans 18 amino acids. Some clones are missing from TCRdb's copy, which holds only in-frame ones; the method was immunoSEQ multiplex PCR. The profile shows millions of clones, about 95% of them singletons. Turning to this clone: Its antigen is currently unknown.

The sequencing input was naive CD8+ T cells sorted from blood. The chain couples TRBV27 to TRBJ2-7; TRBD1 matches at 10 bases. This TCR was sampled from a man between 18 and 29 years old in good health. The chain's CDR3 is CASSLSAGQGSFFYEQYF. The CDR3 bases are TGTGCCAGCAGTTTATCCGCGGGACAGGGGTCATTTTTCTACGAGCAGTACTTC.